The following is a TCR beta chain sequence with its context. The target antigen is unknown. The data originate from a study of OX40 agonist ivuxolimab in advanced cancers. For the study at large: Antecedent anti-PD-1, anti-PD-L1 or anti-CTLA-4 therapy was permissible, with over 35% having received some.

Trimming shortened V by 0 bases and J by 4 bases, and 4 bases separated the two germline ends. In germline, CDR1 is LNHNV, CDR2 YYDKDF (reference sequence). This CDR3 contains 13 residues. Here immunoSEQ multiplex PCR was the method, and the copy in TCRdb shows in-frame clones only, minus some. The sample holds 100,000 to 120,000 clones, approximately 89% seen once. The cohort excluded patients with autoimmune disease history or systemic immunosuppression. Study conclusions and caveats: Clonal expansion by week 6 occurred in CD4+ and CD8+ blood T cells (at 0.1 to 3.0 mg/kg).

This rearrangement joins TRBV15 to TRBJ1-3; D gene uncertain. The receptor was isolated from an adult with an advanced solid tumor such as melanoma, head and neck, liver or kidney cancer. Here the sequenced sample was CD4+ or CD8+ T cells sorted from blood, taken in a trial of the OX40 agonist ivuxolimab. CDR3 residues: CATSREQGNTIYF. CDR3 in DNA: TGTGCCACCAGCAGAGAACAGGGAAACACCATATATTTT.